These 15 T cell receptor beta chains share one sample of origin, sequenced in a study of cytomegalovirus exposure and HLA in healthy donors. Amplification used 60 Vbeta primers and 13 Jbeta primers. Libraries were prepared by immunoSEQ multiplex PCR; TCRdb keeps only in-frame clonotypes and omits some of them. The top ten clones hold around 4.5% of a sample with over 150,000 clones, 68% of them seen once. Sequencing used PBMCs. The receptors come from a young woman in good health and CMV-seropositive.

The rearrangement joins TRBV5-4 to TRBJ2-3, with D tentatively TRBD2 (6 bases). Germline V gene sequence: CDR1 SGHNT, CDR2 YYREEE (reference sequence). Trimming shortened V by 6 bases and J by 4 bases, and 15 bases separated the two germline ends. The CDR3 runs to 14 residues. CDR3 in DNA: TGTGCCAGCAAACACGCGGGGTGGCCAGATACGCAGTATTTT. It yields the protein CASKHAGWPDTQYF.

The sample holds a few counts of this clone. The chain uses TRBV28 and TRBJ1-2, with D possibly TRBD1 on 6 matching bases. The V gene lost 2 bases and the J gene lost 7 bases, with 8 bases spanning the gap. Per the germline V gene, CDR1 is MDHEN and CDR2 is SYDVKM. The CDR3 extends over 12 amino acids. CDR3 in DNA: TGTGCCAGCAGTTTAAGGGGGGGTGGCTACACCTTC. Its translation is CASSLRGGGYTF.

V is TRBV7-9 and J is TRBJ2-7; D not certain. The CDR3 covers 16 residues. From germline, CDR1 is SEHNR and CDR2 FQNEAQ (reference sequence). Trimming removed 3 bases at V and 0 bases at J, with 15 bases between. The CDR3 protein is CASSFYLAASSYEQYF. The CDR3 DNA is TGTGCCAGCAGCTTCTATCTGGCGGCTAGCTCCTACGAGCAGTACTTC.

This chain uses TRBV5-1 with TRBJ2-3; a weak D match, TRBD2 (5 bases). Germline CDR1 and CDR2: SGHRS and YFSETQ. CDR3 length equals 13 residues. V dropped 7 bases and J dropped 5 bases, with 14 bases sitting between them. CDR3 nucleotides: TGCGCCAGCGACCGGGATTTCTTAGATACGCAGTATTTT. Its protein is CASDRDFLDTQYF.

This clone has just a few counts. This chain joins TRBV7-3 and TRBJ2-3; TRBD2 aligns across 13 bases. Trimming removed 5 bases from V and 9 bases from J; junction bases left unmatched: 8. Germline values: CDR1 SGHTA, CDR2 FQGTGA. This CDR3 region has 15 residues. Here the CDR3 reads CASSREGTSGNTQYF. The CDR3 coding sequence is TGTGCCAGCAGCCGCGAAGGGACTAGCGGGAACACGCAGTATTTT.

The genes are TRBV30 and TRBJ2-5; D gene unclear. Germline CDR1 and CDR2: GTSNPN and SVGIG (reference sequence). With 1 base removed from V and 7 bases from J, the gap between germline ends came to 4 bases. The CDR3 is 10 residues long. CDR3 amino acids: CAWSGGTQYF. DNA for the CDR3: TGTGCCTGGAGTGGAGGGACCCAGTACTTC. Variable domain in full (rest from reference TRBV30 and TRBJ2-5): SQTIHQWPATLVQPVGSPLSLECTVEGTSNPNLYWYRQAAGRGLQLLFYSVGIGQISSEVPQNLSASRPQDRQFILSSKKLLLSDSGFYLCAWSGGTQYFGPGTRLLVL.

This sequence joins TRBV11-2 and TRBJ1-1; no definite D call. Germline V gives CDR1 SGHAT, CDR2 FQNNGV. The CDR3 spans 15 residues. V dropped 3 bases and J dropped 4 bases, with 15 bases sitting between them. DNA of the CDR3: TGTGCCAGCAGCTTGAGCGCTAGCGCGGCCACTGAAGCTTTCTTT. This translates into CASSLSASAATEAFF.

The chain is built from TRBV7-2 and TRBJ2-5; D call uncertain. CDR3 size: 12 residues. V lost 2 bases, J lost 5 bases, and 6 bases lay in between. Germline CDR1 reads SGHTA; CDR2 reads FQGNSA. CDR3 nucleotide sequence: TGTGCCAGCAGCTTATATGGCGAGACCCAGTACTTC. This encodes CASSLYGETQYF. The whole variable domain, remainder taken from reference TRBV7-2 and TRBJ2-5, is GAGVSQSPSNKVTEKGKDVELRCDPISGHTALYWYRQSLGQGLEFLIYFQGNSAPDKSGLPSDRFSAERTGGSVSTLTIQRTQQEDSAVYLCASSLYGETQYFGPGTRLLVL.

This clone has just a few counts. The chain uses TRBV27 and TRBJ1-1; tentative D call: TRBD1 (6 bases). Germline V gene lookup returns CDR1 MNHEY and CDR2 SMNVEV (reference sequence). The CDR3 loop spans 15 amino acids. The V gene lost 5 bases and the J gene lost 1 base, with 14 bases spanning the gap. CDR3 DNA: TGTGCCAGCAGTCTAACGACAGGACAGAACACTGAAGCTTTCTTT. Translated, it gives CASSLTTGQNTEAFF.

The CDR3 DNA reads TGTGCCAGCAGCTTAATTCACAGCTTAAACATGAACACTGAAGCTTTCTTT. As protein: CASSLIHSLNMNTEAFF. This rearrangement joins TRBV7-9 to TRBJ1-1; D is ambiguous. CDR1 is SEHNR, CDR2 FQNEAQ, per germline (reference sequence). The CDR3 has 17 amino acids. Between the trimmed V and J ends, which lost 2 bases and 0 bases, there was a span of 16 bases.

The DNA of the CDR3 is TGTGCCAGCAGCTTATCAAGACAGAGCGGGGGGGAGACCCAGTACTTC. Residues: CASSLSRQSGGETQYF. The chain carries TRBV7-3 and TRBJ2-5; TRBD2 agrees at 9 bases. The germline V gene has CDR1 SGHTA and CDR2 FQGTGA. This CDR3 comprises 16 residues. Germline trimming cut 2 bases from V and 5 bases from J; bases unmatched to any gene: 9.

The V call is TRBV21-1, the J call TRBJ1-3; TRBD1, the D gene given by the table, was not confirmed from the DNA. TRBV21-1 is an annotated pseudogene. The CDR3 is 15 residues long. This CDR3 reads CASSNPTGTGNTIYF. The CDR3 DNA sequence: TGTGCCAGCAGCAACCCGACAGGGACTGGAAACACCATATATTTT.

The chain recombines TRBV2 with TRBJ1-5; D remains unclear. This CDR3 has 12 amino acids. Germline V gene data show CDR1 as SNHLY and CDR2 as FYNNEI. V gave up 6 bases and J gave up 5 bases, with 8 bases separating them. As DNA, the CDR3 is TGTGCCAGCAGGTTCCTATATCAGCCCCAGCATTTT. The encoded protein is CASRFLYQPQHF.

The rearrangement links TRBV27 to TRBJ2-7; 7 nucleotides line up with TRBD1. The CDR3 runs to 15 residues. The V and J ends lost 6 bases and 2 bases, in that order; junction bases with no gene match: 10. Per the germline V gene, CDR1 is MNHEY and CDR2 is SMNVEV (reference sequence). The CDR3 nucleotides are TGTGCCAGCAGCGAGATACCTGGGACAGCCTACGAGCAGTACTTC. The encoded protein is CASSEIPGTAYEQYF.

This clone has just a few counts. The J gene is TRBJ2-3, the V gene TRBV5-8; D is uncertain. Germline values: CDR1 SGHTS, CDR2 YDEGEE. CDR3 length: 12 amino acids. Trimming left V 2 bases short and J 6 bases short, with 7 bases between. The CDR3 spells CASSFIRDTQYF. Here the CDR3 DNA reads TGTGCCAGCAGCTTTATCAGGGATACGCAGTATTTT.